This is a list of T cell receptor beta chains from one sample in a study of OX40 agonist ivuxolimab in advanced cancers. TCRdb's copy holds only in-frame clones and misses some; the assay was immunoSEQ multiplex PCR. This sample yields about 37,000 clones, of which roughly 89% are seen a single time; less than 0.65% belongs to the top ten. Sequenced here: CD4+ or CD8+ T cells sorted from blood, sampled in a trial of the OX40 agonist ivuxolimab. The receptor set was obtained from an adult with an advanced solid tumor such as melanoma, head and neck, liver or kidney cancer. Both conserved end residues are part of each CDR3. Each record gives: CDR3 length, J gene, D gene, clone size, V gene, CDR3 protein, CDR3 DNA. A D gene is named only where the DNA matches it firmly. Rows give clone size only sometimes, using once, few, many, or a class for an expanded clone.

cdr3_length: 12; j_call: TRBJ1-1; d_call: NA; clone_size: NA; v_call: TRBV6-1; cdr3_aa: CASILMGTEAFF; cdr3_nt: TGTGCCAGCATACTCATGGGGACTGAAGCTTTCTTT
cdr3_length: 13; j_call: TRBJ2-4; d_call: NA; clone_size: once; v_call: TRBV13; cdr3_aa: CASSLMGKNIQYF; cdr3_nt: TGTGCCAGCAGCCTGATGGGTAAAAACATTCAGTACTTC
cdr3_length: 16; j_call: TRBJ1-5; d_call: TRBD1; clone_size: NA; v_call: TRBV19; cdr3_aa: CASSSRDRGAIQPQHF; cdr3_nt: TGTGCCAGTAGTTCCCGGGACAGGGGGGCTATTCAGCCCCAGCATTTT
cdr3_length: 18; j_call: TRBJ2-6; d_call: TRBD1; clone_size: NA; v_call: TRBV18; cdr3_aa: CASSPPTGIHSGANVLTF; cdr3_nt: TGTGCCAGCTCACCACCGACAGGGATCCACTCTGGGGCCAACGTCCTGACTTTC
cdr3_length: 15; j_call: TRBJ1-1; d_call: NA; clone_size: NA; v_call: TRBV5-1; cdr3_aa: CASSTGTLSGTEAFF; cdr3_nt: TGCGCCAGCAGCACCGGCACCCTCAGCGGCACTGAAGCTTTCTTT
cdr3_length: 15; j_call: TRBJ2-2; d_call: NA; clone_size: NA; v_call: TRBV7-3; cdr3_aa: CASSLYRVGTGELFF; cdr3_nt: TGTGCCAGCAGCTTATATAGGGTTGGGACCGGGGAGCTGTTTTTT
cdr3_length: 15; j_call: TRBJ1-6; d_call: NA; clone_size: NA; v_call: TRBV7-9; cdr3_aa: CASSPPGTENSPLHF; cdr3_nt: TGTGCCAGCAGCCCCCCCGGGACGGAGAATTCACCCCTCCACTTT
cdr3_length: 16; j_call: TRBJ1-3; d_call: NA; clone_size: NA; v_call: TRBV5-1; cdr3_aa: CASSPEVGISGNTIYF; cdr3_nt: TGCGCCAGCAGCCCCGAGGTTGGAATATCTGGAAACACCATATATTTT
cdr3_length: 15; j_call: TRBJ2-1; d_call: TRBD1; clone_size: once; v_call: TRBV7-8; cdr3_aa: CASSYGQGHYNEQFF; cdr3_nt: TGTGCCAGCAGCTATGGACAGGGGCACTACAATGAGCAGTTCTTC
cdr3_length: 13; j_call: TRBJ1-2; d_call: NA; clone_size: once; v_call: TRBV7-3; cdr3_aa: CASSQRPSSGYTF; cdr3_nt: TGTGCCAGCAGCCAACGACCGAGCAGTGGCTACACCTTC
cdr3_length: 15; j_call: TRBJ2-7; d_call: TRBD1; clone_size: NA; v_call: TRBV11-2; cdr3_aa: CASSPRTGGTYEQYF; cdr3_nt: TGTGCCAGCAGCCCACGGACAGGAGGCACCTACGAGCAGTACTTC
cdr3_length: 14; j_call: TRBJ1-4; d_call: NA; clone_size: NA; v_call: TRBV18; cdr3_aa: CASSPGQGNEKLFF; cdr3_nt: TGTGCCAGCTCACCCGGGCAGGGGAACGAAAAACTGTTTTTT
cdr3_length: 13; j_call: TRBJ1-1; d_call: NA; clone_size: NA; v_call: TRBV7-2; cdr3_aa: CASSLYPLTEAFF; cdr3_nt: TGTGCCAGCAGCTTATACCCGTTAACAGAAGCTTTCTTT
cdr3_length: 17; j_call: TRBJ2-2; d_call: TRBD2; clone_size: NA; v_call: TRBV4-1; cdr3_aa: CASSPLWTSGGSGELFF; cdr3_nt: TGCGCCAGCAGCCCCCTATGGACTAGTGGGGGGTCCGGGGAGCTGTTTTTT
cdr3_length: 14; j_call: TRBJ2-7; d_call: NA; clone_size: NA; v_call: TRBV6-6; cdr3_aa: CASGGERDSYEQYF; cdr3_nt: TGTGCCAGCGGAGGGGAAAGGGACTCCTACGAGCAGTACTTC
cdr3_length: 12; j_call: TRBJ1-1; d_call: NA; clone_size: NA; v_call: TRBV19; cdr3_aa: CASSVREGEAFF; cdr3_nt: TGTGCCAGTAGTGTCAGAGAGGGTGAAGCTTTCTTT
cdr3_length: 12; j_call: TRBJ2-2; d_call: NA; clone_size: NA; v_call: TRBV19; cdr3_aa: CASRTYLGELFF; cdr3_nt: TGTGCCAGTAGGACCTATCTAGGGGAGCTGTTTTTT
cdr3_length: 18; j_call: TRBJ1-2; d_call: NA; clone_size: once; v_call: TRBV19; cdr3_aa: CASTPVRPGILGDYGYTF; cdr3_nt: TGTGCCAGTACCCCCGTCAGGCCGGGGATTCTGGGAGACTATGGCTACACCTTC
cdr3_length: 12; j_call: TRBJ1-2; d_call: NA; clone_size: NA; v_call: TRBV7-8; cdr3_aa: CASSPPLYGYTF; cdr3_nt: TGTGCCAGCAGCCCTCCCCTATATGGCTACACCTTC
cdr3_length: 16; j_call: TRBJ1-1; d_call: TRBD1; clone_size: NA; v_call: TRBV19; cdr3_aa: CASSALRTGANTEAFF; cdr3_nt: TGTGCCAGTAGTGCCCTAAGAACAGGGGCGAACACTGAAGCTTTCTTT
cdr3_length: 14; j_call: TRBJ1-6; d_call: TRBD1; clone_size: NA; v_call: TRBV6-6; cdr3_aa: CASSNRGLYSPLHF; cdr3_nt: TGTGCCAGCAGCAACAGGGGGCTGTATTCACCCCTCCACTTT
cdr3_length: 15; j_call: TRBJ2-7; d_call: NA; clone_size: NA; v_call: TRBV7-2; cdr3_aa: CASSLGSPITYEQYF; cdr3_nt: TGTGCCAGCAGCTTAGGCTCCCCAATCACCTACGAGCAGTACTTC
cdr3_length: 16; j_call: TRBJ1-6; d_call: TRBD1; clone_size: once; v_call: TRBV28; cdr3_aa: CASSIQGIGGNSPLHF; cdr3_nt: TGTGCCAGCAGTATACAGGGGATTGGAGGTAATTCACCCCTCCACTTT
cdr3_length: 14; j_call: TRBJ1-2; d_call: NA; clone_size: NA; v_call: TRBV11-2; cdr3_aa: CASSPSENNYGYTF; cdr3_nt: TGTGCCAGCAGCCCCTCGGAGAATAACTATGGCTACACCTTC
cdr3_length: 13; j_call: TRBJ2-7; d_call: NA; clone_size: NA; v_call: TRBV7-2; cdr3_aa: CASSRPSSYEQYF; cdr3_nt: TGTGCCAGCAGCCGACCTAGCTCCTACGAGCAGTACTTC
cdr3_length: 17; j_call: TRBJ2-5; d_call: NA; clone_size: few; v_call: TRBV11-2; cdr3_aa: CASSLRSAGLGQETQYF; cdr3_nt: TGTGCCAGCAGCTTACGATCGGCAGGGCTCGGCCAAGAGACCCAGTACTTC
cdr3_length: 17; j_call: TRBJ2-5; d_call: TRBD1; clone_size: NA; v_call: TRBV9; cdr3_aa: CASSVQPGQGAGETQYF; cdr3_nt: TGTGCCAGCAGCGTACAACCGGGACAGGGGGCAGGGGAGACCCAGTACTTC
cdr3_length: 13; j_call: TRBJ2-3; d_call: NA; clone_size: NA; v_call: TRBV7-2; cdr3_aa: CASGGDRTDTQYF; cdr3_nt: TGTGCCTCAGGCGGGGACCGCACAGATACGCAGTATTTT
cdr3_length: 13; j_call: TRBJ2-5; d_call: NA; clone_size: once; v_call: TRBV7-3; cdr3_aa: CASSPDYQETQYF; cdr3_nt: TGTGCCAGCAGTCCAGACTACCAAGAGACCCAGTACTTC
cdr3_length: 12; j_call: TRBJ1-1; d_call: NA; clone_size: NA; v_call: TRBV27; cdr3_aa: CASGRGAGKAFF; cdr3_nt: TGTGCCAGCGGACGGGGGGCGGGGAAAGCTTTCTTT
cdr3_length: 14; j_call: TRBJ1-1; d_call: NA; clone_size: NA; v_call: TRBV9; cdr3_aa: CASTPGGTNTEAFF; cdr3_nt: TGTGCCAGCACTCCGGGAGGGACGAACACTGAAGCTTTCTTT
cdr3_length: 16; j_call: TRBJ1-1; d_call: TRBD1; clone_size: NA; v_call: TRBV4-3; cdr3_aa: CASSQSRDRSNTEAFF; cdr3_nt: TGCGCCAGCAGCCAGTCCCGGGACAGGTCGAACACTGAAGCTTTCTTT
cdr3_length: 13; j_call: TRBJ1-2; d_call: NA; clone_size: NA; v_call: TRBV29-1; cdr3_aa: CSVVGQGSGGYTF; cdr3_nt: TGCAGCGTTGTGGGGCAGGGGTCAGGTGGCTACACCTTC
cdr3_length: 14; j_call: TRBJ1-1; d_call: NA; clone_size: NA; v_call: TRBV6-5; cdr3_aa: CASSRQVQNTEAFF; cdr3_nt: TGTGCCAGCAGCCGACAGGTTCAGAACACTGAAGCTTTCTTT
cdr3_length: 14; j_call: TRBJ1-5; d_call: NA; clone_size: NA; v_call: TRBV19; cdr3_aa: CASSITAVDQPQHF; cdr3_nt: TGTGCCAGTAGTATAACAGCGGTCGATCAGCCCCAGCATTTT